This T cell receptor beta chain derives from a study of cytomegalovirus exposure and HLA in healthy donors. A multiplex PCR was run with 60 Vbeta primers and 13 Jbeta primers. Profiling relied on immunoSEQ multiplex PCR, and the TCRdb table lists in-frame clones only, not all of them. The repertoire includes some 110,000 clones, 75% to 90% of them detected once, and 6% to 8% sits in the top ten. Study-wide points: Sequencing depth roughly uniform across donors was assumed in presence/absence analyses. A link between a missense DCLRE1C variant and TCR beta V- and J-gene trimming emerged from a later analysis. A few of the chains that were CMV-associated were confirmed in vitro to be specific for CMV antigens.

Concerning this clone: Its antigen is currently unknown.

Donors sampled were nominally healthy, though unrecorded immune exposures were likely. The sequencing input was PBMCs. The clonotype comes from a man between 25 and 39 years old in good health and CMV-seropositive.

The DNA for the CDR3 is TGTGCCAGCAGTCGACAGGGCGCGTACAATGAGCAGTTCTTC. This encodes CASSRQGAYNEQFF. The gene calls are TRBV27 and TRBJ2-1; TRBD1 matches 7 bases. This CDR3 has 14 residues. Per the germline V gene, CDR1 is MNHEY and CDR2 is SMNVEV (reference sequence). V trimming: 5 bases; J trimming: 4 bases; junction bases outside the gene matches: 5.